This T cell receptor beta chain was identified during a study of beta chain features in type 1 diabetes. V shed 1 base, J shed 5 bases, and the junction held 3 bases outside the gene matches. The CDR3 totals 14 residues. The germline gives CDR1 SNHLY, CDR2 FYNNEI. The study's findings and limits: All four CD4+ subsets from Type 1 diabetes patients carried moderately but significantly shorter TCRB CDR3s. Patients and controls would be equally affected if PCR favored shorter templates. Cells carrying high TCR expression could end up over-represented when cDNA is sequenced.

This clone has more than one count but fewer than ten. Its antigen remains unidentified. The isolated RNA, all of it, was reverse transcribed, so expressed TCRB transcripts were what got sequenced. TCRdb keeps only in-frame clones here, not all; method: immunoSEQ multiplex PCR. The sample includes roughly 150,000 clones, 7.5% to 9.5% of them seen just once. The sequenced material came from central memory CD4+ T cells from blood. The clonotype was recovered from a woman under 30 in good health. The rearrangement joins TRBV2 to TRBJ2-3; 7 bases align to TRBD2. CDR3 sequence (DNA): TGTGCCAGCAGTGAAGGACTAGCTGAAGATACGCAGTATTTT. It yields the protein CASSEGLAEDTQYF. Filled out from reference TRBV2 and TRBJ2-3, the complete variable domain reads EPEVTQTPSHQVTQMGQEVILRCVPISNHLYFYWYRQILGQKVEFLVSFYNNEISEKSEIFDDQFSVERPDGSNFTLKIRSTKLEDSAMYFCASSEGLAEDTQYFGPGTRLTVL.